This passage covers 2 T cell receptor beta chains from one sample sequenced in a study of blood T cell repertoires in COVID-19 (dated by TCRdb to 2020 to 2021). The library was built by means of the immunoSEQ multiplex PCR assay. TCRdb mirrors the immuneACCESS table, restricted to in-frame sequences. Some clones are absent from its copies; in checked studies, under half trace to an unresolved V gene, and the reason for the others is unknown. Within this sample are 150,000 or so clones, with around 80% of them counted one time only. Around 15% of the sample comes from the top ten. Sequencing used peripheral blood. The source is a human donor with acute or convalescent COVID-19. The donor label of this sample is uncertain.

The CDR3 region is CASSQKDRAGNTIYF. Written as DNA, the CDR3 is TGCGCCAGCAGCCAGAAGGACAGGGCTGGAAACACCATATATTTT. The chain is built from TRBV4-3 and TRBJ1-3, with 8 bases lining up with TRBD1. Germline loops: CDR1 LGHNA, CDR2 YSLEER. This CDR3 is 15 amino acids long. V lost 3 bases to trimming and J lost 2 bases; unmatched junction nucleotides: 3.

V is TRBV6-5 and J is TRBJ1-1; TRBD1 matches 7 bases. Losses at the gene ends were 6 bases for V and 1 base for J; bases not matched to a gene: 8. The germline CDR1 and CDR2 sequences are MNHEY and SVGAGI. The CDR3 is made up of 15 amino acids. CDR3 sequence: CASSRGRTGNTEAFF. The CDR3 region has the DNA TGTGCCAGCAGCAGGGGGAGGACAGGGAACACTGAAGCTTTCTTT.